Presented here are 16 T cell receptor beta chains from one specimen sequenced in a study of regulatory T cells in long-lasting Graves disease. Time point of the sample: persistent/refractory GD, antithyroid drugs over 5 years with positive TRAb. The TCR library was made from RNA that had been extracted from PBMCs in TRIzol. Libraries of TCR beta came from iRepertoire HTBI primers plus Arm-PCR of CDR3 regions. TCRdb re-called the multiplex PCR reads with MiXCR, one entry per CDR3 protein. The data show 350,000 to 500,000 distinct CDR3 sequences, approximately 22% seen once. The sequencing here drew on peripheral blood mononuclear cells (PBMCs), taken when the disease was refractory, from a patient treated with antithyroid drugs. The origin of the receptors is a female donor with Graves disease.

This clonotype was detected many times. The chain carries TRBV5-6 and TRBJ2-7; unclear D gene. The CDR3 totals 13 residues. V lost 0 bases, J lost 4 bases, and 8 bases lay in between. CDR1 and CDR2 (germline): SGHDT, YYEEEE. The CDR3 reads CASSLEGLYEQYF. In DNA, the CDR3 is TGTGCCAGCAGCTTGGAGGGTCTGTACGAGCAGTACTTC.

J is TRBJ2-1 and V is TRBV19; 8 positions match TRBD2. The trim removed 4 bases at V and 10 bases at J, leaving 6 bases unmatched. Germline values: CDR1 LNHDA, CDR2 SQIVND (reference sequence). This CDR3 has 13 amino acids. The CDR3 nucleotides are TGTGCCAGTAGTACTCTTTTAGCGGGAGAGCAGTTCTTC. Its protein is CASSTLLAGEQFF.

This clonotype was seen many times. The chain couples TRBV27 to TRBJ1-5; possibly TRBD1 for D (5 bases). There are 15 residues in the CDR3. Germline V gives CDR1 MNHEY, CDR2 SMNVEV (reference sequence). Deletions cut 4 bases from V and 5 bases from J, with 15 bases between. CDR3 nucleotide sequence: TGTGCCAGCAGTTACCTCCCCTGGGACGATCAGCCCCAGCATTTT. This encodes CASSYLPWDDQPQHF.

This clonotype was observed at least ten times. This chain uses TRBV2 with TRBJ2-7; 9 bases are shared with TRBD1. The ends lost 4 bases at V and 4 bases at J; junction bases unmatched: 5. Germline CDR1 reads SNHLY; CDR2 reads FYNNEI. CDR3 length equals 14 residues. Here the CDR3 reads CASSGDRAAYEQYF. The CDR3 nucleotides read TGTGCCAGCAGTGGGGACAGGGCGGCGTACGAGCAGTACTTC.

The chain couples TRBV7-2 to TRBJ1-1; D is unclear. With 0 bases removed from V and 12 bases from J, the gap between germline ends came to 14 bases. The V gene's germline CDR1 is SGHTA and CDR2 FQGNSA. CDR3 length: 13 amino acids. CDR3 bases: TGTGCCAGCAGCTTAGCAACCCCCCCCCCCACTTTCTTT. Translation: CASSLATPPPTFF.

This clonotype occurred many times. The chain employs TRBV27 and TRBJ1-4, with D possibly matching TRBD1 (6 bases). V lost 3 bases to trimming and J lost 6 bases, with 8 bases between them. Per the germline V gene, CDR1 is MNHEY and CDR2 is SMNVEV (reference sequence). The CDR3 consists of 13 residues. The CDR3 DNA follows: TGTGCCAGCAGTTTTACAGGGTATGAAAAACTGTTTTTT. As protein: CASSFTGYEKLFF.

In this sample, this clonotype turned up a few times. This chain connects TRBV6-2 or TRBV6-3 to TRBJ2-7; D is unresolved. Germline assignment: CDR1 MNHEY and CDR2 SVGEGT. V gave up 2 bases and J gave up 0 bases, with 8 bases separating them. The CDR3 is 14 amino acids. CDR3 DNA sequence: TGTGCCAGCAGTTACGTCTCCTCCTCCTACGAGCAGTACTTC. Its translation is CASSYVSSSYEQYF.

The rearrangement joins TRBV6-2 or TRBV6-3 to TRBJ2-7; the D call may be TRBD1 or TRBD2 (5 bases each). Germline assignment: CDR1 MNHEY and CDR2 SVGEGT. This CDR3 is 14 amino acids long. Trimming stripped 0 bases from V and 8 bases from J, with 14 bases between. The CDR3 reads CASSYSFFEGQQYF. The CDR3 bases are TGTGCCAGCAGTTACTCTTTCTTTGAGGGACAGCAGTACTTC.

There are many counts of this clonotype. The V and J genes are TRBV27 and TRBJ2-2, with TRBD1 identical over 10 bases. Trimming took 5 bases from V and 5 from J; bases not matched to a gene: 5. This CDR3 has 15 residues. In germline, CDR1 is MNHEY, CDR2 SMNVEV (reference sequence). The CDR3 sequence: CASSGTGAGTGELFF. The DNA for the CDR3 is TGTGCCAGCAGTGGGACAGGGGCCGGAACCGGGGAGCTGTTTTTT.

The chain recombines TRBV28 with TRBJ2-1; D is unclear. The V end was cut by 9 bases, the J end by 8 bases, with 20 bases between. CDR3 size: 14 residues. CDR1 is MDHEN, CDR2 SYDVKM, per germline. CDR3 nucleotide sequence: TGTGCCAGTGGGTCATCTACGCCGTCCCATGAGCAGTTCTTC. Its translation: CASGSSTPSHEQFF. The full variable domain, its missing parts supplied by reference TRBV28 and TRBJ2-1, is DVKVTQSSRYLVKRTGEKVFLECVQDMDHENMFWYRQDPGLGLRLIYFSYDVKMKEKGDIPEGYSVSREKKERFSLILESASTNQTSMYLCASGSSTPSHEQFFGPGTRLTVL.

The genes are TRBV2 and TRBJ2-1, with TRBD1 as a possible D gene (6 bases). Germline loops: CDR1 SNHLY, CDR2 FYNNEI. Trimming stripped 8 bases from V and 2 bases from J, with 10 bases between. The CDR3 contains 13 residues. CDR3 DNA sequence: TGTGCCAGCCTGGGGGCGGCCTACAATGAGCAGTTCTTC. The encoded protein is CASLGAAYNEQFF.

The V call is TRBV19, the J call TRBJ2-3; D gene unclear. V shed 10 bases and J shed 5 bases, with 10 bases lying between them. The length of the CDR3 is 11 residues. Germline V gives CDR1 LNHDA, CDR2 SQIVND (reference sequence). CDR3 loop: CATRIRDTQYF. The CDR3 DNA is TGTGCCACCAGAATCCGAGATACGCAGTATTTT.

The table lists this clonotype with many counts. The chain couples TRBV28 to TRBJ2-7; D is ambiguous. This CDR3 region has 12 residues. Trimming left V 6 bases short and J 1 base short, with 7 bases between. Germline loops: CDR1 MDHEN, CDR2 SYDVKM. As DNA, the CDR3 is TGTGCCAGCAGCCACCCGTCCTACGAGCAGTACTTC. This sequence encodes CASSHPSYEQYF.

This clonotype was observed a few times. This sequence joins TRBV9 and TRBJ2-7, with a weak D call TRBD2 (6 bases). Per the germline V gene, CDR1 is SGDLS and CDR2 is YYNGEE. The CDR3 runs 14 residues. V was cut by 3 bases and J by 3 bases, with 13 bases left in between. CDR3 in DNA: TGTGCCAGCAGCGCTGGGGGACTGGACTACGAGCAGTACTTC. Translation: CASSAGGLDYEQYF.

The chain links TRBV4-1 to TRBJ1-1, with a tentative D call TRBD1 (5 bases). Trimming cost V 4 bases and J 5 bases, with 11 bases left between them. Germline V lookup: CDR1 MGHRA, CDR2 YSYEKL. CDR3 size: 13 residues. This CDR3 reads CASSPGGVTEAFF. The CDR3, as DNA: TGCGCCAGCAGCCCCGGGGGGGTAACTGAAGCTTTCTTT.

This clonotype was seen ten or more times. CDR3 residues: CASSLEGSDVPQHF. The CDR3 bases are TGTGCCAGCAGCTTAGAAGGGTCAGATGTCCCCCAGCATTTT. V and J are TRBV7-8 and TRBJ1-5; D remains ambiguous. In germline, CDR1 is SGHVS, CDR2 FQNEAQ. The CDR3 length is 14 residues. Trimming stripped 1 base from V and 10 bases from J, with 14 bases between. Full variable domain (remainder filled in from reference TRBV7-8 and TRBJ1-5): GAGVSQSPRYKVAKRGQDVALRCDPISGHVSLFWYQQALGQGPEFLTYFQNEAQLDKSGLPSDRFFAERPEGSVSTLKIQRTQQEDSAVYLCASSLEGSDVPQHFGDGTRLSIL.